This record concerns one TCR beta chain sequence. The antigen remains undetermined. This entry comes from a study of Tregs in tolerant kidney transplant recipients. Broader study findings: The most relevant donor-specific Treg TCRbeta repertoire apparently came from expansion with activated donor B cells. The small number of patients limits these findings pending further validation. Nucleotide sequences could not be compared across some patients' samples due to primer changes.

Related graft donors supplied nonmyeloablative bone marrow transplants, and mixed chimerism was transient. Unstimulated regulatory T cells (CD4+CD25+CD127-), CD4+CD25- non-regulatory cells, CD4 and CD8 cells were FACS-sorted from thawed PBMCs. Clones were read by immunoSEQ multiplex PCR, and TCRdb kept only the in-frame ones, dropping some. The sample has about 50,000 clones, roughly 89% seen once. The sequencing here drew on CD8+ T cells from blood (PBMCs), taken 12 months after the transplant. The TCR was taken from a human patient who received a combined kidney and bone marrow transplant. Some T cells may be supplied by the graft donor.

The CDR3 sequence: CASTRQGFNYGYTF. CDR3 DNA: TGTGCCAGCACCCGACAGGGGTTTAACTATGGCTACACCTTC. The chain recombines TRBV6-9 with TRBJ1-2, with TRBD1 identical over 8 bases. The CDR3 runs to 14 residues. The germline gives CDR1 MNHGY, CDR2 SVAAGI. V shed 7 bases, J shed 1 base, and the junction held 5 bases outside the gene matches.